The TCR beta chain under discussion was sequenced for a study of glioma-infiltrating T cells. Trimming took 5 bases from V and 4 from J; bases not matched to a gene: 9. CDR3 length equals 16 residues. Germline V lookup: CDR1 SGHTA, CDR2 FQGNSA. The iRepertoire nested amplicon-rescue multiplex PCR amplified TCR alpha and beta CDR3s from RNA. One-step reverse transcription and amplification started from approximately 100-400 ng of tissue mRNA or PBMC total RNA. TCRdb re-called the multiplex PCR reads with MiXCR, one entry per CDR3 protein. Among 150,000 to 200,000 distinct CDR3 sequences listed, about 31% were seen once. With regard to this clonotype: Its matching antigen is unknown. One base away lies a much larger clone, so this may be a sequencing read error.

Study-level points and caveats: Tissue and blood shared very few CDR3 sequences. Gliomas, especially low-grade, showed above-expected tissue-blood divergence; non-neoplastic patients showed below.

The sequence was collected from a human donor with low-grade glioma or glioblastoma, undergoing nonglioma brain surgery, or in good health (not recorded which). Specimen: glioma tissue, nonneoplastic brain tissue, or PBMCs (not recorded which). V is TRBV7-2 and J is TRBJ2-7; 12 nucleotides line up with TRBD1. CDR3 bases: TGTGCCAGCAGCGGTAGAGGGACAGGGGGCAAATACGAGCAGTACTTC. Translated: CASSGRGTGGKYEQYF. Based on the CDR3 plus reference TRBV7-2 and TRBJ2-7, the full variable domain is GAGVSQSPSNKVTEKGKDVELRCDPISGHTALYWYRQSLGQGLEFLIYFQGNSAPDKSGLPSDRFSAERTGGSVSTLTIQRTQQEDSAVYLCASSGRGTGGKYEQYFGPGTRLTVT.